These 30 T cell receptor beta chains were all obtained from the same sample, sequenced in a study of shared clonotypes between healthy human individuals. The table came from immunoSEQ multiplex PCR; TCRdb's copy has only in-frame clones and leaves some out. The profile shows some 470,000 clones, 76% of them singletons. Input material: PBMCs. These receptors all come from a woman aged 40 to 55 in good health. Some clones in this sample may be carry-over from other donors' samples.

This chain uses TRBV5-4 with TRBJ1-1; tentatively, D is TRBD1 (6 bases). The CDR3 is 14 residues long. In germline, CDR1 is SGHNT, CDR2 YYREEE (reference sequence). Trimming cost V 4 bases and J 3 bases, with 13 bases left between them. This chain's CDR3 is CASSGGTMDTEAFF. CDR3 bases: TGTGCCAGCAGCGGCGGGACAATGGACACTGAAGCTTTCTTT.

The chain employs TRBV30 and TRBJ2-2; D remains unclear. Trimming removed 1 base from V and 3 bases from J, with 9 bases in between. The CDR3 sequence is 14 residues long. Germline V CDR1 and CDR2: GTSNPN, SVGIG (reference sequence). The CDR3 region has the DNA TGTGCCTGGAGTGAGGAAATTTACACCGGGGAGCTGTTTTTT. Translating gives CAWSEEIYTGELFF.

This clone has a count of ten or more. This chain connects TRBV10-3 to TRBJ1-3; 10 bases line up with TRBD1. Per germline, CDR1 ENHRY and CDR2 SYGVKD. This CDR3 has 14 residues. The junction had 10 bases not matched to a gene; V was cut back by 11 bases and J by 6 bases. The CDR3 DNA is TGTGCCTCTCTGAGGGACAGGGGAGAAAACACCATATATTTT. Its translation: CASLRDRGENTIYF.

The genes are TRBV5-4 and TRBJ2-2, with D tentatively TRBD1 (6 bases). Germline loops: CDR1 SGHNT, CDR2 YYREEE (reference sequence). The CDR3 spans 14 residues. Trimming pared 6 bases from V and 6 bases from J, leaving 15 bases between. The CDR3 is CASTSASGAGELFF. CDR3 bases: TGTGCCAGCACCTCCGCCTCAGGGGCCGGGGAGCTGTTTTTT.

The gene calls are TRBV18 and TRBJ2-5, with 7 bases identical to TRBD1. This CDR3 region has 18 residues. Germline V CDR1 and CDR2: KGHSH, LQKENI. J gave up 2 bases and V 5 bases, and 17 bases lay outside the gene matches. Here the CDR3 reads CASSSSVRTGADQETQYF. The CDR3 DNA sequence: TGTGCCAGCTCATCATCGGTCCGAACAGGGGCCGATCAAGAGACCCAGTACTTC.

The J gene is TRBJ2-2, the V gene TRBV11-2; D possibly matches TRBD1 or TRBD2 (6 bases each). Trimming shortened V by 3 bases and J by 3 bases, and 23 bases separated the two germline ends. There are 19 residues in the CDR3. The germline gives CDR1 SGHAT, CDR2 FQNNGV. The CDR3 here is CASSFGTPEWTNDTGELFF. The DNA for the CDR3 is TGTGCCAGCAGCTTTGGGACACCGGAATGGACTAACGACACCGGGGAGCTGTTTTTT.

The chain joins TRBV19 to TRBJ1-2; maybe TRBD1 (6 bases). V was clipped by 4 bases and J by 0 bases, with 12 bases between them. Looked up from germline, CDR1 is LNHDA and CDR2 is SQIVND (reference sequence). There are 15 residues in the CDR3. DNA for the CDR3: TGTGCCAGTAGTACTAGACAGGAGCCTAACTATGGCTACACCTTC. This gives the protein CASSTRQEPNYGYTF.

This clone was counted ten times or more. This CDR3 is also generated by other DNA sequences in the sample. The chain has TRBV29-1 and TRBJ1-2, with 7 bases that match TRBD1. This CDR3 region has 11 residues. Unmatched junction bases numbered 3, after V lost 4 bases and J lost 7 bases. Germline loops: CDR1 SQVTM, CDR2 ANQGSEA. This CDR3 is CSVGGTAGYTF. The CDR3, as DNA: TGCAGCGTTGGAGGGACAGCTGGCTACACCTTC.

CDR3 sequence reads: CASSSGRGATDTQYF. The CDR3 DNA is TGTGCCAGCAGTTCCGGTAGGGGGGCCACAGATACGCAGTATTTT. The chain couples TRBV27 to TRBJ2-3; D tentatively fits TRBD1 or TRBD2 (6 bases each). The V end lost 4 bases, the J end lost 2 bases, and 13 bases lay between the germline ends. The CDR3 runs to 15 residues. The germline V gene has CDR1 MNHEY and CDR2 SMNVEV (reference sequence).

V usage is TRBV5-6 and J usage is TRBJ2-1; D may be TRBD2 (6 bases). CDR3 length: 18 residues. Germline V gene sequence: CDR1 SGHDT, CDR2 YYEEEE. Trimming stripped 3 bases from V and 0 bases from J, with 19 bases between. CDR3 loop: CASSWPRRRGLSYNEQFF. The DNA for the CDR3 is TGTGCCAGCAGCTGGCCTCGTAGGCGGGGCCTCTCCTACAATGAGCAGTTCTTC.

The sample holds a few counts of this clone. The rearrangement links TRBV10-3 to TRBJ2-5, with a tentative D call TRBD1 (6 bases). The CDR3 consists of 13 residues. V was trimmed by 8 bases and J by 5 bases, leaving 15 bases between them. The germline CDR1 and CDR2 sequences are ENHRY and SYGVKD. In nucleotides, the CDR3 is TGTGCCATCGGGGAACAGGGTGGGGAGACCCAGTACTTC. Translating gives CAIGEQGGETQYF.

The rearrangement uses TRBV7-9 and TRBJ1-1; D unclear. Germline loops: CDR1 SEHNR, CDR2 FQNEAQ (reference sequence). V lost 7 bases and J lost 3, with 12 bases in between. The CDR3 length is 13 residues. In nucleotides, the CDR3 is TGTGCCAGCAAGTATGAGTGGGACACTGAAGCTTTCTTT. It yields the protein CASKYEWDTEAFF.

A remark on this clone: Other DNA sequences in this sample translate to the same CDR3. The chain links TRBV18 to TRBJ2-7; D remains unclear. The CDR3 loop spans 13 amino acids. The V and J ends lost 3 bases and 6 bases respectively, with 12 bases between them. Per germline, CDR1 KGHSH and CDR2 LQKENI. The CDR3 bases are TGTGCCAGCTCACCGGGAAGGGAACGCGAGCAGTACTTC. Amino acids: CASSPGREREQYF.

V gene TRBV4-3 combines with J gene TRBJ2-3, with 10 bases matching TRBD2. After removal of 3 bases from V and 1 base from J, the junction contained 7 bases not matched to a gene. Per the germline V gene, CDR1 is LGHNA and CDR2 is YSLEER. CDR3 length: 17 residues. The CDR3 bases are TGCGCCAGCAGCCACAGCGGGAGGGCCGGGGGCACAGATACGCAGTATTTT. Protein sequence: CASSHSGRAGGTDTQYF.

This rearrangement joins TRBV27 to TRBJ1-1; D is perhaps TRBD1 (6 bases). Germline CDR1 is MNHEY and CDR2 is SMNVEV (reference sequence). The CDR3 consists of 12 residues. Trimming shortened V by 1 base and J by 12 bases, and 12 bases separated the two germline ends. CDR3 loop: CASSLLRGPTFF. The CDR3 bases are TGTGCCAGCAGTTTATTACGGGGGCCAACTTTCTTT.

The chain recombines TRBV7-3 with TRBJ2-5, with TRBD2 matching 10 bases. Germline V gene sequence: CDR1 SGHTA, CDR2 FQGTGA. The junction had 11 bases not matched to a gene; V was cut back by 2 bases and J by 5 bases. This CDR3 is 17 amino acids long. The CDR3 DNA is TGTGCCAGCAGCTTACTAGCGGGAGCTTCAGGGTGGGAGACCCAGTACTTC. Encoded protein: CASSLLAGASGWETQYF.

The genes are TRBV11-2 and TRBJ2-1, with D possibly being TRBD1 (5 bases). In germline, CDR1 is SGHAT, CDR2 FQNNGV. This CDR3 spans 16 amino acids. V was shortened by 7 bases and J by 7 bases, with 23 bases between the two germline ends. The CDR3 region has the DNA TGTGCCAGCACTCCTATAAGGGGTCAGTTAAGGAATGAGCAGTTCTTC. As protein: CASTPIRGQLRNEQFF.

The chain is built from TRBV4-1 and TRBJ1-4; no clear D gene. V lost 4 bases and J 2 bases, leaving 14 bases between the germline ends. CDR1 MGHRA and CDR2 YSYEKL come from the germline V gene. CDR3 length: 16 amino acids. CDR3 DNA sequence: TGCGCCAGCAGCCCTAGTCACGGCGGGACTAATGAAAAACTGTTTTTT. Translation gives CASSPSHGGTNEKLFF.

The chain uses TRBV29-1 and TRBJ2-7, with TRBD1 matching over 9 bases. CDR1 SQVTM and CDR2 ANQGSEA come from the germline V gene. Trimming took 6 bases from V and 5 from J; bases not matched to a gene: 8. The CDR3 is 13 residues long. The CDR3 DNA is TGCAGCGTCCCCGGGACAGGGCTCGACGAGCAGTACTTC. It translates to CSVPGTGLDEQYF.

Only one count was recorded for this clone. The rearrangement joins TRBV6-4 to TRBJ2-3; 9 bases map to TRBD1. Losses at the gene ends were 3 bases for V and 2 bases for J; bases not matched to a gene: 3. The CDR3 length is 15 residues. Germline V gene sequence: CDR1 MRHNA, CDR2 SNTAGT. The CDR3 sequence is CASSEGQGDTDTQYF. The CDR3 nucleotides read TGTGCCAGCAGTGAGGGACAGGGAGACACAGATACGCAGTATTTT.

The chain links TRBV4-1 to TRBJ2-6, with D unresolved. V lost 0 bases and J 0 bases, leaving 12 bases between the germline ends. The CDR3 extends over 18 amino acids. Germline values: CDR1 MGHRA, CDR2 YSYEKL. CDR3 in amino acids: CASSQELRSSSGANVLTF. As DNA, the CDR3 is TGCGCCAGCAGCCAAGAACTCAGGAGCAGCTCTGGGGCCAACGTCCTGACTTTC.

The J gene is TRBJ1-2, the V gene TRBV5-4, with D uncertain. The CDR3 consists of 13 residues. V shed 2 bases and J shed 3 bases, with 8 bases lying between them. CDR1 and CDR2 from the germline V gene are SGHNT and YYREEE (reference sequence). CDR3 DNA sequence: TGTGCCAGCAGCTTCGGGGTCGACTATGGCTACACCTTC. Translated: CASSFGVDYGYTF.

This clone was counted only a few times. This sequence joins TRBV7-9 and TRBJ2-1; D unresolved. The CDR3 runs to 12 residues. Germline values: CDR1 SEHNR, CDR2 FQNEAQ (reference sequence). V was cut by 3 bases and J by 5 bases, with 5 bases left in between. In DNA, the CDR3 is TGTGCCAGCAGCTTCCATAACAATGAGCAGTTCTTC. This translates into CASSFHNNEQFF.

This clone was observed at least ten times. The V call is TRBV6-1, the J call TRBJ1-1; D remains unclear. The germline V gene has CDR1 MNHNS and CDR2 SASEGT. Trimming left V 3 bases short and J 8 bases short, with 10 bases between. The CDR3 is 12 residues long. The CDR3 spells CASSEAGDEAFF. The CDR3 DNA reads as TGTGCCAGCAGTGAGGCGGGAGACGAAGCTTTCTTT.

This chain links TRBV5-6 with TRBJ1-1; 9 nucleotides line up with TRBD1. Germline V gives CDR1 SGHDT, CDR2 YYEEEE. The length of the CDR3 is 14 residues. V dropped 3 bases and J dropped 10; count of bases not matched to a gene: 10. CDR3 DNA sequence: TGTGCCAGCAGCTCAACGGCCGGGACAGGGAGAGCTTTCTTT. Protein: CASSSTAGTGRAFF. Full variable domain (remainder filled in from reference TRBV5-6 and TRBJ1-1): DAGVTQSPTHLIKTRGQQVTLRCSPKSGHDTVSWYQQALGQGPQFIFQYYEEEERQRGNFPDRFSGHQFPNYSSELNVNALLLGDSALYLCASSSTAGTGRAFFGQGTRLTVV.

This clone has a count of ten or more. The J gene is TRBJ2-3, the V gene TRBV19; possibly TRBD1 or TRBD2 for D (5 bases each). Germline V gene data show CDR1 as LNHDA and CDR2 as SQIVND (reference sequence). CDR3 length equals 15 residues. V dropped 6 bases and J dropped 4 bases, with 17 bases sitting between them. The chain's CDR3 is CASSFGTRGADTQYF. CDR3 bases: TGTGCCAGTAGCTTCGGGACGCGAGGCGCAGATACGCAGTATTTT.

This chain links TRBV11-2 with TRBJ2-7; perhaps TRBD1 as D (5 bases). The CDR3 extends over 14 amino acids. Trimming pared 7 bases from V and 4 bases from J, leaving 17 bases between. The germline V gene encodes CDR1 SGHAT and CDR2 FQNNGV. The CDR3 reads CASTSRQGLYEQYF. CDR3 nucleotide sequence: TGTGCCAGCACCTCCCGGCAGGGTTTGTACGAGCAGTACTTC. The whole variable domain, remainder taken from reference TRBV11-2 and TRBJ2-7, is EAGVAQSPRYKIIEKRQSVAFWCNPISGHATLYWYQQILGQGPKLLIQFQNNGVVDDSQLPKDRFSAERLKGVDSTLKIQPAKLEDSAVYLCASTSRQGLYEQYFGPGTRLTVT.

This clone was detected only a few times. This chain uses TRBV11-2 with TRBJ2-4; 8 bases line up with TRBD1. Germline CDR1 is SGHAT and CDR2 is FQNNGV. The CDR3 loop spans 15 amino acids. The V segment lost 1 base and the J segment 6 bases; nucleotides outside the gene matches: 5. The CDR3 DNA is TGTGCCAGCAGCTTAGGAGGCGGACAGGGAAACATTCAGTACTTC. This encodes CASSLGGGQGNIQYF.

CDR3 bases: TGTGCCAGCAGCCAAGTGTCAGGGACCTACTATGGCTACACCTTC. Amino acid sequence: CASSQVSGTYYGYTF. This chain connects TRBV14 to TRBJ1-2; possibly TRBD1 for D (5 bases). This CDR3 is 15 amino acids long. The V end was cut by 1 base, the J end by 3 bases, with 12 bases between. Germline values: CDR1 SGHDN, CDR2 FVKESK.

About this clone itself: A much larger clonotype is one base distant, so this may be a read error. This sequence joins TRBV30 and TRBJ2-5; D perhaps matches TRBD2 (6 bases). The CDR3 loop spans 14 amino acids. Per germline, CDR1 GTSNPN and CDR2 SVGIG (reference sequence). CDR3 loop: CAGRRLLYKETQYF. The DNA for the CDR3 is TGTGCCGGGAGGAGGCTCCTGTACAAAGAGACCCAGTACTTC. The full variable domain, completed using reference TRBV30 and TRBJ2-5, is SQTIHQWPATLVQPVGSPLSLECTVEGTSNPNLYWYRQAAGRGLQLLFYSVGIGQISSEVPQNLSASRPQDRQFILSSKKLLLSDSGFYLCAGRRLLYKETQYFGPGTRLLVL.